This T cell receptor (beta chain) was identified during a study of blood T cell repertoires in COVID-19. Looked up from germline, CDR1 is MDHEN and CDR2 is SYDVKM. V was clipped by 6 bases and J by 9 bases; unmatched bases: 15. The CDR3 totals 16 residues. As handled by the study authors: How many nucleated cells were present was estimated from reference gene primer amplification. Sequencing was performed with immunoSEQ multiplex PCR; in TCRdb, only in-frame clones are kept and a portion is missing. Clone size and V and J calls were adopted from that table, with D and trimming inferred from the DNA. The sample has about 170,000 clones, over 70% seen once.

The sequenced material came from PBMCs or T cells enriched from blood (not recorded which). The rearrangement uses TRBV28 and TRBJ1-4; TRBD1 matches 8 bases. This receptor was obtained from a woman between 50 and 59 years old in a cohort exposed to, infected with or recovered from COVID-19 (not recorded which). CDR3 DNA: TGTGCCAGCAGCGATTCTCCGGGACAGGAGTGGAAAAAACTGTTTTTT. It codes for CASSDSPGQEWKKLFF.